Described below is a single T cell receptor beta chain sequence and its context. The antigen remains undetermined. This PCR relied on a set of 60 Vbeta primers and 13 Jbeta primers. TCRdb keeps only in-frame clones here, not all; method: immunoSEQ multiplex PCR. The sample lists 210,000 or so clones; 70% to 90% were seen once. This specimen comes from a study of cytomegalovirus exposure and HLA in healthy donors. Study results and caveats: The authors listed around 150 TCR beta chains as cytomegalovirus-associated. The number of N-insertions in an Asian-associated ancestry cluster was reportedly below the approximately 600-donor mean in a later analysis.

CDR1 is SNHLY and CDR2 is FYNNEI in the germline V gene. The germline V and J ends were trimmed by 4 bases and 1 base, with 13 bases remaining between them. The length of the CDR3 is 15 residues. The sequence was collected from a human donor in good health. J is TRBJ2-5 and V is TRBV2; a possible D gene is TRBD1 (6 bases). The sequencing sample was made of PBMCs. The CDR3 DNA reads TGTGCCAGCAGTGCGGACGGACAGACCCAAGAGACCCAGTACTTC. Translation gives CASSADGQTQETQYF.